This TCR beta chain was captured by sequencing in a study of T cells in narcolepsy. Study information: Healthy controls were enrolled alongside patients with narcolepsy type 1 or type 2.

General observations from the study: Healthy controls reportedly lacked the autoreactive clonotypes serially found in patients' blood. HCRT-specific and TRIB2-specific autoreactive clonotypes appeared among same-patient CSF and blood CD4+ clonotypes.

Some clones are missing from TCRdb's copy, which holds only in-frame ones; the method was immunoSEQ multiplex PCR. The sample carries under 3,000 clones, 20% to 30% recorded once. CDR3 length: 11 residues. V was shortened by 9 bases and J by 5 bases, with 11 bases between the two germline ends. CDR1 is ENHRY, CDR2 SYGVKD, per germline. This clone is labeled medium-sized. No antigen is known for it. This clonotype was sampled from a human donor with narcolepsy. The specimen sequenced was cultured CD4+ T cells from cerebrospinal fluid. The chain links TRBV10-3 to TRBJ2-7; no definite D call. The CDR3 DNA reads as TGTGCCATAGGGCAGGTAGACGAGCAGTACTTC. It codes for CAIGQVDEQYF.